The present T cell receptor (beta chain) was sequenced within a study of T cell changes during pregnancy in multiple sclerosis. The V gene's germline CDR1 is SGHKS and CDR2 YYEKEE (reference sequence). V was cut by 5 bases and J by 5 bases, with 16 bases left in between. This CDR3 has 14 amino acids. TCRdb keeps only in-frame clones here, not all; method: immunoSEQ multiplex PCR. The sample has some 60,000 clones, around 87% seen once. The chain links TRBV5-5 to TRBJ1-2; D not resolved. Sequenced: peripheral blood from another person, used as feeder cells. This receptor was identified in a human donor whose cells served as feeder cells for cultures in a pregnancy study. The CDR3 sequence is CASRPTTTSYGYTF. The CDR3 bases are TGTGCCAGCAGGCCGACTACAACTTCTTATGGCTACACCTTC.